The 32 T cell receptor beta chains below all came from one sample that was sequenced in a study of T cells after yellow fever vaccination. TCRdb passed the 5' RACE reads through MiXCR, listing each CDR3 protein once. The sample lists 250,000 to 400,000 distinct CDR3 sequences; 4% to 5.5% were seen once. The sample here was PBMCs, taken 15 days after the yellow fever booster vaccination. These receptors originate from a man younger than 35 who received the YFV17D yellow fever vaccine.

V is TRBV7-2 and J is TRBJ2-5; TRBD2 matches at 13 bases. Germline lookup yields CDR1 SGHTA and CDR2 FQGNSA. The CDR3 has 18 residues. The J segment lost 2 bases and the V segment lost 0 bases, leaving 6 bases of the junction unmatched. CDR3 sequence reads: CASSLALAGGSLQETQYF. DNA for the CDR3: TGTGCCAGCAGCTTAGCACTAGCGGGGGGGTCCCTACAAGAGACCCAGTACTTC.

This clonotype was recorded at least ten times. V usage is TRBV4-3 and J usage is TRBJ2-5, with D tentatively TRBD2 (5 bases). The ends were cut back, 1 base at V and 2 bases at J, with 14 bases in the middle. The CDR3 extends over 16 amino acids. From germline, CDR1 is LGHNA and CDR2 YSLEER. CDR3 bases: TGCGCCAGCAGCCAAGGACCGGGGTGGTGGCAAGAGACCCAGTACTTC. It yields the protein CASSQGPGWWQETQYF.

At least ten counts were recorded for this clonotype. The chain recombines TRBV7-2 with TRBJ2-1; 8 bases agree with TRBD1. The CDR3 length is 16 residues. Germline V gives CDR1 SGHTA, CDR2 FQGNSA. The J segment lost 7 bases and the V segment lost 1 base, leaving 9 bases of the junction unmatched. The CDR3 region is CASSLDRRGLGNEQFF. CDR3 sequence (DNA): TGTGCCAGCAGCTTAGATCGCAGGGGGCTAGGGAATGAGCAGTTCTTC.

Many counts were recorded for this clonotype. V gene TRBV10-3 combines with J gene TRBJ1-1; TRBD1 is a possible D gene (5 bases). The germline V gene has CDR1 ENHRY and CDR2 SYGVKD. The CDR3 spans 15 residues. V was clipped by 2 bases and J by 1 base, with 11 bases between them. CDR3 coding DNA: TGTGCCATCAGTGAGGGTAGAGGGACGAACACTGAAGCTTTCTTT. Protein product: CAISEGRGTNTEAFF.

V usage is TRBV2 and J usage is TRBJ2-4, with TRBD1 identical over 7 bases. With V trimmed by 10 bases and J by 3 bases, 6 bases remained unmatched. This CDR3 is 13 amino acids long. Germline CDR1 SNHLY, CDR2 FYNNEI. The CDR3: CANSGQSKNIQYF. CDR3 in DNA: TGTGCCAACTCGGGACAGAGCAAAAACATTCAGTACTTC.

This rearrangement joins TRBV7-2 to TRBJ1-2, with D tentatively TRBD1 (5 bases). The germline V and J ends were trimmed by 1 base and 2 bases, with 11 bases remaining between them. The CDR3 has 15 residues. Per germline, CDR1 SGHTA and CDR2 FQGNSA. CDR3 in DNA: TGTGCCAGCAGCTTAGGAGGGGAAGACAACTATGGCTACACCTTC. Its protein product is CASSLGGEDNYGYTF.

This clonotype was seen only a few times. V usage is TRBV4-1 and J usage is TRBJ2-5; TRBD2 agrees at 11 bases. Germline loops: CDR1 MGHRA, CDR2 YSYEKL. V shed 0 bases, J shed 2 bases, and the junction held 2 bases outside the gene matches. The CDR3 has 16 amino acids. The DNA of the CDR3 is TGCGCCAGCAGCCAAGAGGGGACTAGCGGACAAGAGACCCAGTACTTC. Encoded protein: CASSQEGTSGQETQYF.

This clonotype was detected many times. This chain joins TRBV29-1 and TRBJ2-7; D uncertain. Between the trimmed V and J ends, which lost 4 bases and 3 bases, there was a span of 4 bases. Germline assignment: CDR1 SQVTM and CDR2 ANQGSEA. The CDR3 is 10 amino acids. In DNA form, the CDR3 reads TGCAGCGTTGGGGACTACGAGCAGTACTTC. Translated, it gives CSVGDYEQYF.

This chain joins TRBV12-3 or TRBV12-4 and TRBJ1-2; 8 bases line up with TRBD1. The V gene end was trimmed by 5 bases and the J gene end by 0 bases; junction bases not matched to a gene: 5. The CDR3 runs to 15 residues. The CDR3 loop is CASSLGQGPNYGYTF. CDR3 coding DNA: TGTGCCAGCAGTCTAGGACAGGGACCTAACTATGGCTACACCTTC.

This clonotype has only a few counts. The chain has TRBV14 and TRBJ1-2, with TRBD1 identical over 7 bases. There are 15 residues in the CDR3. The ends lost 0 bases at V and 2 bases at J; junction bases unmatched: 3. Germline CDR1 SGHDN, CDR2 FVKESK. This chain's CDR3 is CASSQEATGNYGYTF. The CDR3 coding sequence is TGTGCCAGCAGCCAAGAAGCGACAGGGAACTATGGCTACACCTTC.

Many counts were recorded for this clonotype. The V call is TRBV27, the J call TRBJ1-6; the match to TRBD1 covers 7 bases. The CDR3 is made up of 17 amino acids. CDR1 and CDR2 (germline): MNHEY, SMNVEV (reference sequence). Unmatched junction bases numbered 17, after V lost 1 base and J lost 14 bases. CDR3 sequence reads: CASSLLTKTGQFVTLHF. CDR3 DNA: TGTGCCAGCAGTTTATTAACGAAGACAGGGCAATTTGTAACCCTCCACTTT.

There are many counts of this clonotype. The chain uses TRBV5-1 and TRBJ1-1; the D gene is possibly TRBD1 (5 bases). Germline V gene sequence: CDR1 SGHRS, CDR2 YFSETQ. Trimming removed 4 bases at V and 1 base at J, with 11 bases between. The CDR3 is 14 amino acids. The CDR3, as DNA: TGCGCCAGCAGCGCGGGGGTGGAGAACACTGAAGCTTTCTTT. Translating it yields CASSAGVENTEAFF.

The chain recombines TRBV5-1 with TRBJ2-1, with a tentative D call TRBD2 (5 bases). Trimming left V 4 bases short and J 5 bases short, with 13 bases between. CDR3 length: 14 residues. The V gene's germline CDR1 is SGHRS and CDR2 YFSETQ. CDR3 sequence (DNA): TGCGCCAGCAGCCCCCTAGCCACCCACAATGAGCAGTTCTTC. It codes for CASSPLATHNEQFF.

This clonotype was counted many times. CDR3 in DNA: TGCAGCGTTGAGGAGGATACGCAGTATTTT. Protein: CSVEEDTQYF. V usage is TRBV29-1 and J usage is TRBJ2-3; unclear D gene. Germline V gene sequence: CDR1 SQVTM, CDR2 ANQGSEA. Deletions cut 3 bases from V and 6 bases from J, with 4 bases between. The CDR3 loop spans 10 amino acids.

The chain carries TRBV12-3 or TRBV12-4 and TRBJ2-7; D is perhaps TRBD2 (6 bases). The germline V and J ends were trimmed by 3 bases and 3 bases, with 9 bases remaining between them. The CDR3 totals 13 residues. In nucleotides, the CDR3 is TGTGCCAGCAGTTTCGGGGAGGTCTACGAGCAGTACTTC. This codes for CASSFGEVYEQYF.

The sample holds many counts of this clonotype. V gene TRBV4-1 combines with J gene TRBJ2-5; 9 bases align to TRBD1. The germline gives CDR1 MGHRA, CDR2 YSYEKL. This CDR3 comprises 16 residues. V shed 2 bases, J shed 9 bases, and the junction held 13 bases outside the gene matches. CDR3 sequence: CASSQFPDRGKRPQYF. The CDR3, as DNA: TGCGCCAGCAGCCAATTTCCGGACAGGGGAAAGAGACCCCAGTACTTC.

The rearrangement uses TRBV24-1 and TRBJ2-1; 7 bases are shared with TRBD2. The CDR3 is 12 residues long. CDR1 and CDR2 (germline): KGHDR, SFDVKD. Trimming at V came to 10 bases and at J to 3 bases, leaving 2 bases not matched to a gene. The CDR3 sequence: CATGLGYNEQFF. In nucleotides, the CDR3 is TGTGCCACAGGACTAGGCTACAATGAGCAGTTCTTC.

This clonotype was counted many times. The chain joins TRBV4-2 to TRBJ1-2, with no clear D. The CDR3 sequence is 14 residues long. Germline lookup yields CDR1 LGHNA and CDR2 YNFKEQ. Trimming pared 0 bases from V and 4 bases from J, leaving 9 bases between. In nucleotides, the CDR3 is TGTGCCAGCAGCCAAGATCTGACGGGCTATGGCTACACCTTC. Protein: CASSQDLTGYGYTF.

A few counts support this clonotype. This chain uses TRBV29-1 with TRBJ1-2; the D gene is possibly TRBD1 (6 bases). The CDR3 is 12 amino acids. Trimming stripped 4 bases from V and 8 bases from J, with 14 bases between. The germline V gene encodes CDR1 SQVTM and CDR2 ANQGSEA. CDR3 in amino acids: CSVGGQNFGYTF. Here the CDR3 DNA reads TGCAGCGTTGGGGGGCAGAATTTCGGCTACACCTTC. Full variable domain (rest looked up from reference TRBV29-1 and TRBJ1-2): SAVISQKPSRDICQRGTSLTIQCQVDSQVTMMFWYRQQPGQSLTLIATANQGSEATYESGFVIDKFPISRPNLTFSTLTVSNMSPEDSSIYLCSVGGQNFGYTFGSGTRLTVV.

V gene TRBV4-3 combines with J gene TRBJ1-4; D gene ambiguous. Germline lookup yields CDR1 LGHNA and CDR2 YSLEER. Trimming removed 0 bases at V and 10 bases at J, with 15 bases between. CDR3 length: 15 residues. The CDR3 reads CASSQDRGFLGKLFF. The CDR3 nucleotides read TGCGCCAGCAGCCAAGATCGAGGTTTCCTTGGAAAACTGTTTTTT.

The V and J genes are TRBV20-1 and TRBJ2-3; weak D call: TRBD2 (8 bases). The V gene lost 3 bases and the J gene lost 6 bases, with 34 bases spanning the gap. This CDR3 has 20 amino acids. Germline loops: CDR1 DFQATT, CDR2 SNEGSKA (reference sequence). CDR3 region: CSASFLGQRRGGPREDTQYF. The CDR3 DNA reads TGCAGTGCTAGCTTCTTGGGACAGCGACGGGGGGGGCCTAGGGAGGATACGCAGTATTTT.

This chain connects TRBV5-3 to TRBJ1-5; D gene unclear. TRBV5-3 is noted as an ORF with a role that remains uncertain. This CDR3 is 15 amino acids long. V was cut by 1 base and J by 0 bases, with 8 bases left in between. The CDR3 region is CARSLRGSSNQPQHF. The CDR3 DNA is TGTGCCAGAAGCTTGCGCGGCAGTAGCAATCAGCCCCAGCATTTT.

This clonotype has a count of ten or more. The V call is TRBV20-1, the J call TRBJ2-5; 11 positions agree with TRBD2. Trimming took 5 bases from V and 4 from J; bases not matched to a gene: 6. The germline gives CDR1 DFQATT, CDR2 SNEGSKA (reference sequence). CDR3 length: 14 residues. CDR3 region: CSADSGGAGETQYF. For the CDR3, the DNA is TGCAGTGCTGATAGCGGGGGGGCAGGAGAGACCCAGTACTTC.

This chain links TRBV5-1 with TRBJ2-1; TRBD2 might be the D (5 bases). Germline V CDR1 and CDR2: SGHRS, YFSETQ. Between the trimmed V and J ends, which lost 0 bases and 12 bases, there was a span of 13 bases. This CDR3 contains 13 residues. The CDR3 nucleotides read TGCGCCAGCAGCTTGGACGGGGATTTCGGGCAGTTCTTC. Translation: CASSLDGDFGQFF.

This clonotype was detected many times. This rearrangement joins TRBV12-3 or TRBV12-4 to TRBJ1-6; D ambiguous. The CDR3 loop spans 12 amino acids. V shed 2 bases and J shed 10 bases, with 6 bases lying between them. The CDR3 coding sequence is TGTGCCAGCAGTTTATTTCCCTCACCCCTCCACTTT. Translating it yields CASSLFPSPLHF.

The table lists this clonotype with many counts. The rearrangement joins TRBV5-1 to TRBJ2-5, with D possibly matching TRBD2 (6 bases). Trimming cost V 5 bases and J 5 bases, with 10 bases left between them. Germline assignment: CDR1 SGHRS and CDR2 YFSETQ. CDR3 length: 12 residues. Here the CDR3 reads CASRPEGETQYF. Written as DNA, the CDR3 is TGCGCCAGCAGGCCGGAGGGGGAGACCCAGTACTTC.

The chain uses TRBV5-1 and TRBJ2-5; D unresolved. The germline V gene encodes CDR1 SGHRS and CDR2 YFSETQ. This CDR3 has 15 amino acids. V was trimmed by 1 base and J by 7 bases, leaving 17 bases between them. The CDR3 is CASSLNSKLPGTQYF. CDR3 in DNA: TGCGCCAGCAGCTTGAACAGCAAACTACCGGGGACCCAGTACTTC.

The rearrangement links TRBV24-1 to TRBJ2-3, with 8 bases lining up with TRBD2. Per germline, CDR1 KGHDR and CDR2 SFDVKD. The ends lost 9 bases at V and 2 bases at J; junction bases unmatched: 6. The CDR3 consists of 14 residues. The CDR3 sequence: CATDSGGNTDTQYF. For the CDR3, the DNA is TGTGCCACCGACAGCGGGGGAAACACAGATACGCAGTATTTT.

The chain has TRBV24-1 and TRBJ1-2, with D possibly TRBD1 on 5 matching bases. From germline, CDR1 is KGHDR and CDR2 SFDVKD. Trimming cost V 7 bases and J 1 base, with 15 bases left between them. The CDR3 runs 15 residues. The CDR3 here is CATSDSTRLNYGYTF. CDR3 sequence (DNA): TGTGCCACCAGCGACAGTACCAGGCTTAACTATGGCTACACCTTC.

This clonotype was picked up many times. The chain uses TRBV5-6 and TRBJ1-1; 9 bases line up with TRBD1. Germline trimming cut 4 bases from V and 4 bases from J; bases unmatched to any gene: 11. Germline V lookup: CDR1 SGHDT, CDR2 YYEEEE. The CDR3 is 16 residues long. This chain's CDR3 is CASSHKFGQGTTEAFF. CDR3 nucleotides: TGTGCCAGCAGCCACAAGTTTGGACAGGGGACCACTGAAGCTTTCTTT.

The CDR3 spells CASSPRGFEQYV. As DNA, the CDR3 is TGTGCCAGCAGTCCCCGGGGGTTCGAGCAGTACGTC. The rearrangement joins TRBV28 to TRBJ2-7; D possibly corresponds to TRBD2 (6 bases). The V gene's germline CDR1 is MDHEN and CDR2 SYDVKM. The CDR3 has 12 amino acids. V shed 5 bases and J shed 6 bases, with 11 bases lying between them.

This sequence joins TRBV9 and TRBJ2-3; TRBD2 is a possible D gene (6 bases). CDR3 length: 14 amino acids. The V end was cut by 6 bases, the J end by 1 base, with 12 bases between. CDR1 and CDR2 from the germline V gene are SGDLS and YYNGEE. Written as DNA, the CDR3 is TGTGCCAGCAAGCAAGTAGCGGGCACAGATACGCAGTATTTT. It yields the protein CASKQVAGTDTQYF.